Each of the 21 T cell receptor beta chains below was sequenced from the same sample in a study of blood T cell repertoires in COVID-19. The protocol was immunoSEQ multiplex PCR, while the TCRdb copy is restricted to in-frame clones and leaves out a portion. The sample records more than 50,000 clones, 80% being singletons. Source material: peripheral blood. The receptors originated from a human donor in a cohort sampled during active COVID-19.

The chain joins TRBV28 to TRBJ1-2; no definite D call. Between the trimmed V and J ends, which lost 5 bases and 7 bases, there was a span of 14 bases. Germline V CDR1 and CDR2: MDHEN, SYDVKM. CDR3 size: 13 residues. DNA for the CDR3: TGTGCCAGCAGTGCCCCGGAGGTATTTGGCTACACCTTC. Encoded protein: CASSAPEVFGYTF.

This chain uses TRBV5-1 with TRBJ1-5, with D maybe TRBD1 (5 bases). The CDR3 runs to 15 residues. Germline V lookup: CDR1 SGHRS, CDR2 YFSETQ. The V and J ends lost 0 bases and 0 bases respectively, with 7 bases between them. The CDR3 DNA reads TGCGCCAGCAGCTTGGGACAGCATAGCAATCAGCCCCAGCATTTT. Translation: CASSLGQHSNQPQHF.

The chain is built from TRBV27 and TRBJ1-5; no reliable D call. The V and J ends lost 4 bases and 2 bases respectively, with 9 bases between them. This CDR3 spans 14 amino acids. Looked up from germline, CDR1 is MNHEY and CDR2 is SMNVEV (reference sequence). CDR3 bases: TGTGCCAGCAGTTCGCGGGGAGGCAATCAGCCCCAGCATTTT. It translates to CASSSRGGNQPQHF.

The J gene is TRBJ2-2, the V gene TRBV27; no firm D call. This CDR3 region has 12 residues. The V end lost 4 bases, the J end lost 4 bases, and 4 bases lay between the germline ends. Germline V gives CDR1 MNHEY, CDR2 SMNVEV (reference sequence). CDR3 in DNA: TGTGCCAGCAGTTGGCTCACCGGGGAGCTGTTTTTT. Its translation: CASSWLTGELFF.

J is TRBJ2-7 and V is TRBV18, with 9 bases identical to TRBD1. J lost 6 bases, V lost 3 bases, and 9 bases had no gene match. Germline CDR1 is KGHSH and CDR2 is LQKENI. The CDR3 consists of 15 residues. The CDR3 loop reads CASSPTGTGLGEQYF. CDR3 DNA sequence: TGTGCCAGCTCACCGACCGGGACAGGGTTAGGCGAGCAGTACTTC.

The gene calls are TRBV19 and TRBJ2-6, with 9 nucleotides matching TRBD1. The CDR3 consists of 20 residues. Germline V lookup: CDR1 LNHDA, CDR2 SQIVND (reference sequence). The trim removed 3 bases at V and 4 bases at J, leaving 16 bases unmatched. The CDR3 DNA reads TGTGCCAGTAGTATTACTTTTGCCGGGACAGGGAGAGGAGGGGCCAACGTCCTGACTTTC. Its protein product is CASSITFAGTGRGGANVLTF.

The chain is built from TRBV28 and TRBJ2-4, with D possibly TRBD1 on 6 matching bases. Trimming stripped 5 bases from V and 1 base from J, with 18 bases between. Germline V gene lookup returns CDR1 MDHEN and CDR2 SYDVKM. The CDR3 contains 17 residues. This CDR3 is CASSRTDTRLAKNIQYF. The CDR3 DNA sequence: TGTGCCAGCAGTCGGACAGACACGAGACTGGCCAAAAACATTCAGTACTTC.

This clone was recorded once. CDR3: CASSYGLAYNEQFF. In DNA, the CDR3 is TGTGCCAGTAGTTACGGACTAGCCTACAATGAGCAGTTCTTC. The chain recombines TRBV19 with TRBJ2-1; 7 bases align to TRBD2. J lost 2 bases, V lost 5 bases, and 3 bases had no gene match. The CDR3 runs 14 residues. Germline-derived CDR1 and CDR2 are LNHDA and SQIVND (reference sequence).

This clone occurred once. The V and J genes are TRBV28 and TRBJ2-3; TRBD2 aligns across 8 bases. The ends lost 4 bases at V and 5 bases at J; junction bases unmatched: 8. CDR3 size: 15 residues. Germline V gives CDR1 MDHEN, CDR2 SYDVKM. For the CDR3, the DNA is TGTGCCAGCAGTTCCGGGGGGGGACTTGTAGATACGCAGTATTTT. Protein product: CASSSGGGLVDTQYF.

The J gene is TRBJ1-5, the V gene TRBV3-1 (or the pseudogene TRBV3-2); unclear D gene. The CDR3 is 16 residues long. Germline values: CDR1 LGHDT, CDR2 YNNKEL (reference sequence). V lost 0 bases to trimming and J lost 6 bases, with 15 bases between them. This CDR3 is CASSQDDGSWGQPQHF. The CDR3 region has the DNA TGTGCCAGCAGCCAAGATGACGGGAGTTGGGGTCAGCCCCAGCATTTT.

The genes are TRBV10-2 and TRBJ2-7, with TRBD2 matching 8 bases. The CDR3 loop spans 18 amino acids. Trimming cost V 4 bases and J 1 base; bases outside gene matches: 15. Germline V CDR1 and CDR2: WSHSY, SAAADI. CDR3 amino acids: CASSGPTRGRSGSYEQYF. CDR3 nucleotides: TGCGCCAGCAGTGGGCCTACTCGCGGGAGGAGTGGGTCCTACGAGCAGTACTTC.

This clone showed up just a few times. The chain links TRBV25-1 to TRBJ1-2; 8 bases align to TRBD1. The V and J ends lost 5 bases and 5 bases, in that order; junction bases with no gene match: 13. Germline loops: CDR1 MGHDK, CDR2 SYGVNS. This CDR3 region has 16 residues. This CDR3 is CASSPPGAGGLYGYTF. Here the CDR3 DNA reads TGTGCCAGCAGTCCTCCCGGCGCAGGGGGCCTTTATGGCTACACCTTC.

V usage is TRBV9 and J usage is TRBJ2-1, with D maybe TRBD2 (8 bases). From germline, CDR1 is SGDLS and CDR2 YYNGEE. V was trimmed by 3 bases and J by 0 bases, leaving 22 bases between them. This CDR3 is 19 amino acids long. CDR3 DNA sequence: TGTGCCAGCAGCGCCAGGGGGGCGAGCGGGAGCCTCTCCTACAATGAGCAGTTCTTC. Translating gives CASSARGASGSLSYNEQFF.

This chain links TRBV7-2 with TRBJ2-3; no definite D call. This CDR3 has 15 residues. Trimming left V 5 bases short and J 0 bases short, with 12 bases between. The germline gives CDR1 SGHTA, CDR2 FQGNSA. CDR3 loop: CASSPVRRSTDTQYF. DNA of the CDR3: TGTGCCAGCAGCCCCGTACGGCGGAGCACAGATACGCAGTATTTT.

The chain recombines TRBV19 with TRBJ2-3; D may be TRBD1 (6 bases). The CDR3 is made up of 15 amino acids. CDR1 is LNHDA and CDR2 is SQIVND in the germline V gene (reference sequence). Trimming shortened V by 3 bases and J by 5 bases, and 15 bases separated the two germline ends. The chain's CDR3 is CASSIPGQIRDTQYF. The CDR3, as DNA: TGTGCCAGTAGTATCCCAGGACAGATTAGAGATACGCAGTATTTT.

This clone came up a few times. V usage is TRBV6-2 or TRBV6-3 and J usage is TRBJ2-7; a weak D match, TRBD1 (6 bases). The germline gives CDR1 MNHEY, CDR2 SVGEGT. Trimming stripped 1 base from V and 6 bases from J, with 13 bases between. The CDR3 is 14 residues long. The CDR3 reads CASSYYGPRGEQYF. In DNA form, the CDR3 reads TGTGCCAGCAGTTACTACGGCCCCAGGGGCGAGCAGTACTTC.

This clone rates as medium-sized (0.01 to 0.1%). This chain's CDR3 is CASSDRGQGYGYTF. As DNA, the CDR3 is TGTGCCAGTAGTGACAGGGGGCAGGGCTATGGCTACACCTTC. This chain joins TRBV19 and TRBJ1-2, with 10 bases matching TRBD1. CDR1 LNHDA and CDR2 SQIVND come from the germline V gene (reference sequence). The length of the CDR3 is 14 residues. Trimming took 5 bases from V and 4 from J; bases not matched to a gene: 4.

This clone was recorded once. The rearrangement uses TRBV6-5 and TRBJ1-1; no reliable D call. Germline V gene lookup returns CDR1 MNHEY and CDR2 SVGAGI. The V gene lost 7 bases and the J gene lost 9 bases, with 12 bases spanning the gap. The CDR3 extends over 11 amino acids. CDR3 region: CASKRAGQAFF. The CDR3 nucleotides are TGTGCCAGCAAGAGGGCCGGCCAAGCTTTCTTT.

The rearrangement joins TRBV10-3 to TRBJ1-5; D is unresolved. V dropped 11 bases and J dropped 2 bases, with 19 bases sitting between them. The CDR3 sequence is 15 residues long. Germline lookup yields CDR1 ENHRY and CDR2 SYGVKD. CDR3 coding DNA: TGTGCCTCATTGGCTGATCCGAGGGGCAATCAGCCCCAGCATTTT. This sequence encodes CASLADPRGNQPQHF.

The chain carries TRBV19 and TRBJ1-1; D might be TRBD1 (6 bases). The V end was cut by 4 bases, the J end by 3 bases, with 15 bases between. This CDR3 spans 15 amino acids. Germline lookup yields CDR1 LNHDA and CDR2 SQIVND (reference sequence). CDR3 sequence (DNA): TGTGCCAGTAGTACTCCAGACAGGTATGACACTGAAGCTTTCTTT. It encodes CASSTPDRYDTEAFF.

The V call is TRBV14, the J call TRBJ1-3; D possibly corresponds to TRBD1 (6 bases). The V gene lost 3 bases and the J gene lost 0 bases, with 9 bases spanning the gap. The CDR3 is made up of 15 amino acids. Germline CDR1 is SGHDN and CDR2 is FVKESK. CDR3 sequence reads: CASSHDRYSGNTIYF. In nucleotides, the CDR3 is TGTGCCAGCAGCCACGACAGGTACTCTGGAAACACCATATATTTT.